These T cell receptor beta chains were read from a single sample in a study of shared clonotypes between healthy human individuals. Using immunoSEQ multiplex PCR, the repertoire was profiled, and TCRdb retains in-frame clones only, with some absent. The sample holds fewer than 650,000 clones, 70% to 80% seen once. The sequencing sample was made of PBMCs. These receptors came from a middle-aged woman in good health. Some clones in this sample may be carry-over from other donors' samples. The CDR3 runs from the conserved cysteine through the conserved F or W. The order of the fields is clone size, D gene, J gene, V gene, CDR3 protein, CDR3 DNA. D genes are given only for firm matches. Only some rows state a clone size, as once, few, many or a class for expanded clones.

-	TRBD2	TRBJ2-3	TRBV2	CASSAGSGREYF	TGTGCCAGCAGTGCGGGTAGCGGGAGGGAGTATTTT
-	TRBD2	TRBJ2-3	TRBV7-9	CASTRGTAGSTDTQYF	TGTGCCAGCACCCGAGGTACAGCGGGAAGCACAGATACGCAGTATTTT
once	-	TRBJ2-7	TRBV5-1	CASRPTSNYEQYF	TGCGCCAGCAGACCGACGAGCAACTACGAGCAGTACTTC
few	-	TRBJ1-4	TRBV4-3	CASSQAGHPNEKLFF	TGCGCCAGCAGCCAAGCAGGGCATCCTAATGAAAAACTGTTTTTT
-	TRBD1	TRBJ1-5	TRBV30	CAWAPRTGNNQPQHF	TGTGCCTGGGCCCCCCGGACAGGGAACAATCAGCCCCAGCATTTT
-	-	TRBJ2-7	TRBV9	CASSVAISGSYEQYF	TGTGCCAGCAGCGTAGCGATCAGCGGCTCCTACGAGCAGTACTTC
-	TRBD1	TRBJ2-7	TRBV2	CASGQVPYEQYF	TGTGCCAGCGGACAGGTACCGTACGAGCAGTACTTC
-	-	TRBJ1-1	TRBV18	CASSPGFENTEAFF	TGTGCCAGCTCACCAGGGTTTGAGAACACTGAAGCTTTCTTT
once	TRBD2	TRBJ2-1	TRBV7-9	CASSSSSGRAYNEQFF	TGTGCCAGCAGCTCAAGTAGCGGGAGGGCCTACAATGAGCAGTTCTTC
many	TRBD1	TRBJ2-3	TRBV9	CASSANPGTGGFGTQYF	TGTGCCAGCAGCGCCAACCCAGGGACAGGGGGCTTTGGTACGCAGTATTTT
-	TRBD1	TRBJ2-5	TRBV19	CASRDRGRGETQYF	TGTGCCAGTCGGGACAGGGGGCGAGGGGAGACCCAGTACTTC
-	-	TRBJ2-1	TRBV29-1	CSGVADNEQFF	TGCAGCGGAGTAGCGGACAATGAGCAGTTCTTC
-	TRBD1	TRBJ2-5	TRBV2	CASSEDRGWETQYF	TGTGCCAGCAGCGAAGACAGGGGTTGGGAGACCCAGTACTTC
few	-	TRBJ1-4	TRBV18	CASSPGWGAGEKLFF	TGTGCCAGCTCCCCGGGCTGGGGGGCCGGAGAAAAACTGTTTTTT
-	TRBD1	TRBJ2-1	TRBV27	CASSLGQGVGKTNEQFF	TGTGCCAGCAGTTTAGGACAGGGGGTGGGAAAAACCAATGAGCAGTTCTTC
few	-	TRBJ2-7	TRBV2	CASSSTDRVGLEQYF	TGTGCCAGCAGTTCGACGGACCGAGTGGGGCTCGAGCAGTACTTC
-	TRBD2	TRBJ2-1	TRBV19	CASSIPTAGSSYNEQFF	TGTGCCAGTAGTATTCCTACAGCGGGAAGCTCCTACAATGAGCAGTTCTTC
-	-	TRBJ1-5	TRBV11-2	CASSLGGVWNQPQHF	TGTGCCAGCAGCTTAGGCGGGGTGTGGAATCAGCCCCAGCATTTT
-	TRBD2	TRBJ2-3	TRBV28	CASSFPGRTDTQYF	TGTGCCAGCAGTTTCCCCGGGAGGACAGATACGCAGTATTTT
-	-	TRBJ2-7	TRBV18	CASSPRAALSYEQYF	TGTGCCAGCTCACCAAGGGCGGCCCTCTCCTACGAGCAGTACTTC
-	-	TRBJ1-1	TRBV28	CASTQASTWAFF	TGTGCCAGCACTCAAGCCTCGACTTGGGCTTTCTTT
-	TRBD1	TRBJ2-7	TRBV18	CASSPDRVAYEQYF	TGTGCCAGCTCCCCCGACAGGGTCGCCTACGAGCAGTACTTC
once	TRBD1	TRBJ1-5	TRBV7-2	CASSPEGAQPQHF	TGTGCCAGCAGCCCAGAGGGGGCTCAGCCCCAGCATTTT
-	-	TRBJ1-5	TRBV5-6	CASSLGGPRGQPQHF	TGTGCCAGCAGCTTGGGGGGGCCACGGGGTCAGCCCCAGCATTTT
-	TRBD1	TRBJ1-5	TRBV6-5	CASRTGENSNQPQHF	TGTGCCAGCAGGACAGGGGAGAATAGCAATCAGCCCCAGCATTTT
-	-	TRBJ2-2	TRBV7-9	CASVLGTGRELFF	TGTGCCAGCGTACTCGGGACTGGGAGGGAGCTGTTTTTT
-	TRBD2	TRBJ2-1	TRBV4-1	CASSQDPTGGRREQFF	TGCGCCAGCAGCCAAGATCCAACGGGAGGGCGGCGTGAGCAGTTCTTC
-	TRBD2	TRBJ2-1	TRBV7-9	CASSFERGYNEQFF	TGTGCCAGCAGCTTCGAGCGGGGGTACAATGAGCAGTTCTTC
-	-	TRBJ2-7	TRBV6-5	CASSYLGSEQYF	TGTGCCAGCAGTTACTTGGGGAGCGAGCAGTACTTC
-	TRBD2	TRBJ2-1	TRBV13	CASSRRLAGPNEQFF	TGTGCCAGCAGCAGGAGACTAGCGGGACCCAATGAGCAGTTCTTC
-	-	TRBJ2-2	TRBV4-2	CASSQPNTGELFF	TGTGCCAGCAGCCAACCGAACACCGGGGAGCTGTTTTTT
-	-	TRBJ2-7	TRBV28	CASSLPRHYEQYF	TGTGCCAGCAGTTTGCCCAGGCATTACGAGCAGTACTTC
few	-	TRBJ1-4	TRBV14	CASSHWGNEKLFF	TGTGCCAGCAGCCACTGGGGGAATGAAAAACTGTTTTTT
once	-	TRBJ1-1	TRBV5-1	CASSLAENTEAFF	TGCGCCAGCAGCTTGGCAGAGAACACTGAAGCTTTCTTT
-	-	TRBJ2-7	TRBV6-6	CASSYRGIRDEQYF	TGTGCCAGCAGTTATCGCGGGATACGGGACGAGCAGTACTTC
-	TRBD1	TRBJ2-1	TRBV12-5	CASGSGQGGDNEQFF	TGTGCTAGTGGTTCGGGACAGGGGGGTGACAATGAGCAGTTCTTC
-	TRBD2	TRBJ2-1	TRBV29-1	CSARGPTSGFNNEQFF	TGCAGCGCCCGAGGCCCGACTAGCGGGTTCAACAATGAGCAGTTCTTC
-	-	TRBJ2-5	TRBV19	CASSKATQETQYF	TGTGCCAGTAGTAAGGCCACCCAAGAGACCCAGTACTTC
-	TRBD2	TRBJ2-3	TRBV30	CACEVAGADTQYF	TGTGCCTGTGAGGTAGCGGGAGCAGATACGCAGTATTTT
-	-	TRBJ2-2	TRBV18	CASSPTRQNTGELFF	TGTGCCAGCTCACCGACAAGGCAGAACACCGGGGAGCTGTTTTTT
-	-	TRBJ2-5	TRBV19	CASSIAEGQTQYF	TGTGCCAGTAGTATTGCAGAGGGTCAGACCCAGTACTTC
-	-	TRBJ1-1	TRBV7-9	CASSNQRGVTEAFF	TGTGCCAGCAGTAACCAGAGGGGAGTCACTGAAGCTTTCTTT
few	-	TRBJ2-1	TRBV11-2	CASSLGTLGVQFF	TGTGCCAGCAGCCTAGGTACGTTAGGGGTTCAGTTCTTC
-	TRBD2	TRBJ2-7	TRBV6-5	CASSSLAEGGEQYF	TGTGCCAGCAGCTCCCTGGCGGAGGGAGGGGAGCAGTACTTC
-	-	TRBJ1-5	TRBV6-5	CASSYSTPGSGQPQHF	TGTGCCAGCAGTTACTCGACCCCGGGATCGGGCCAGCCCCAGCATTTT
-	TRBD2	TRBJ2-7	TRBV10-3	CAIRKGAGAYEQYF	TGTGCCATCAGAAAAGGAGCGGGAGCCTACGAGCAGTACTTC
-	-	TRBJ2-1	TRBV7-7	CASSPTGSYNEQFF	TGTGCCAGCAGCCCGACGGGCTCCTACAATGAGCAGTTCTTC
many	-	TRBJ2-7	TRBV6-5	CASSLSLDKLKEQYF	TGTGCCAGCAGCCTCAGTCTAGACAAACTGAAAGAGCAGTACTTC
-	-	TRBJ2-5	TRBV29-1	CSGQVTQETQYF	TGCAGCGGACAGGTAACACAAGAGACCCAGTACTTC
-	TRBD1	TRBJ1-1	TRBV4-1	CASSRQGADTEAFF	TGCGCCAGCAGCCGACAGGGCGCGGACACTGAAGCTTTCTTT
-	TRBD2	TRBJ2-1	TRBV7-6	CASSLEPGLAGGGNEQFF	TGTGCCAGCAGCTTAGAACCGGGACTAGCGGGAGGGGGGAATGAGCAGTTCTTC
-	TRBD1	TRBJ1-3	TRBV28	CASTYLGAGTGRNTIYF	TGTGCCAGCACGTATTTAGGAGCAGGGACAGGAAGAAACACCATATATTTT
-	-	TRBJ2-1	TRBV6-1	CASSEVGGINEQFF	TGTGCCAGCAGTGAAGTTGGGGGGATTAATGAGCAGTTCTTC
-	TRBD1	TRBJ1-5	TRBV9	CASSLHDRGHQPQHF	TGTGCCAGCAGCCTACACGACAGGGGGCATCAGCCCCAGCATTTT